Listed below are T cell receptor beta chains from one sample, sequenced in a study of blood T cell repertoires in COVID-19. The protocol was immunoSEQ multiplex PCR, while the TCRdb copy is restricted to in-frame clones and leaves out a portion. The sample holds under 300,000 clones, approximately 90% seen once. The sequencing input was PBMCs or T cells enriched from blood (not recorded which). These receptors came from a middle-aged woman with acute COVID-19. Both conserved end residues are part of each CDR3. D genes are given only for firm matches. Clone size appears in some rows only: once, few, many, or a class for an expanded clone.

v_gene: TRBV5-1
d_gene: TRBD1
abundance: -
j_gene: TRBJ1-6
CDR3nt: TGCGCCAGCAGCCTGGCCGGGACAGGGAATAATTCACCCCTCCACTTT
CDR3aa: CASSLAGTGNNSPLHF

v_gene: TRBV5-6
d_gene: TRBD1
abundance: -
j_gene: TRBJ1-1
CDR3nt: TGTGCCAGCAGCTTGACAGGGGTGAACACTGAAGCTTTCTTT
CDR3aa: CASSLTGVNTEAFF

v_gene: TRBV25-1
d_gene: -
abundance: -
j_gene: TRBJ2-6
CDR3nt: TGTGCCAGCAGTAAAGAAAAGAGCTCTGGGGCCAACGTCCTGACTTTC
CDR3aa: CASSKEKSSGANVLTF

v_gene: TRBV24-1
d_gene: -
abundance: -
j_gene: TRBJ1-4
CDR3nt: TGTGCCACCAGTCAGGGGCCAGGGGAAAAACTGTTTTTT
CDR3aa: CATSQGPGEKLFF

v_gene: TRBV6-5
d_gene: TRBD1
abundance: -
j_gene: TRBJ1-1
CDR3nt: TGTGCCAGCAGACTCACAGGGGCGTCGAACACTGAAGCTTTCTTT
CDR3aa: CASRLTGASNTEAFF

v_gene: TRBV5-6
d_gene: TRBD1
abundance: -
j_gene: TRBJ2-7
CDR3nt: TGTGCCAGCAGCTTACAGGACAGGGTGGTTCGGGAGCAGTACTTC
CDR3aa: CASSLQDRVVREQYF

v_gene: TRBV6-4
d_gene: -
abundance: -
j_gene: TRBJ1-3
CDR3nt: TGTGCCAGCAGTGACTCCGGGACACCCTCTGGAAACACCATATATTTT
CDR3aa: CASSDSGTPSGNTIYF

v_gene: TRBV7-2
d_gene: TRBD2
abundance: -
j_gene: TRBJ2-7
CDR3nt: TGTGCCAGCAGCCCCGGGACTAGCGGGAGGGGTGGGGGGACCTACGAGCAGTACTTC
CDR3aa: CASSPGTSGRGGGTYEQYF

v_gene: TRBV7-3
d_gene: TRBD1
abundance: -
j_gene: TRBJ2-2
CDR3nt: TGTGCCAGCAGGTCACAGGGGGCGATTCCCGGGGAGCTGTTTTTT
CDR3aa: CASRSQGAIPGELFF

v_gene: TRBV25-1
d_gene: TRBD1
abundance: -
j_gene: TRBJ2-2
CDR3nt: TGTGCCAGCAGTCGACAGGGGGCGCAGGCCGGGGAGCTGTTTTTT
CDR3aa: CASSRQGAQAGELFF

v_gene: TRBV7-2
d_gene: -
abundance: once
j_gene: TRBJ1-1
CDR3nt: TGTGCCAGCAGCTTAGTCTTACTTGGGCAGGGCACTGAAGCTTTCTTT
CDR3aa: CASSLVLLGQGTEAFF

v_gene: TRBV5-1
d_gene: -
abundance: -
j_gene: TRBJ1-6
CDR3nt: TGCGCCAGCAGTCCTGGGGGGGGGAATTCACCCCTCCACTTT
CDR3aa: CASSPGGGNSPLHF

v_gene: TRBV29-1
d_gene: TRBD1
abundance: -
j_gene: TRBJ2-5
CDR3nt: TGCAGCGTCCGGACAGGGGTTACGGAGACCCAGTACTTC
CDR3aa: CSVRTGVTETQYF

v_gene: TRBV3-1/TRBV3-2
d_gene: -
abundance: -
j_gene: TRBJ2-1
CDR3nt: TGTGCCAGCAGCCAAAGCCTAGCTGGACGGGGGGAGCAGTTCTTC
CDR3aa: CASSQSLAGRGEQFF

v_gene: TRBV29-1
d_gene: TRBD2
abundance: -
j_gene: TRBJ2-7
CDR3nt: TGCAGCGTTAAATCGGGACTAGACGCTATATACGAGCAGTACTTC
CDR3aa: CSVKSGLDAIYEQYF

v_gene: TRBV2
d_gene: -
abundance: -
j_gene: TRBJ1-5
CDR3nt: TGTGCCAGTCGGGATAGCAATCAGCCCCAGCATTTT
CDR3aa: CASRDSNQPQHF

v_gene: TRBV7-9
d_gene: TRBD1
abundance: -
j_gene: TRBJ2-7
CDR3nt: TGTGCCAGCAGCGCCAGCCGGGACAGGGGTTACGAGCAGTACTTC
CDR3aa: CASSASRDRGYEQYF

v_gene: TRBV29-1
d_gene: -
abundance: -
j_gene: TRBJ2-7
CDR3nt: TGCAGCGTTCAGTCAGGCCCCGTGGGCGAGCAGTACTTC
CDR3aa: CSVQSGPVGEQYF

v_gene: TRBV6-5
d_gene: -
abundance: -
j_gene: TRBJ1-2
CDR3nt: TGTGCCAGCGTAGGGGCCCTTGGCTACACCTTC
CDR3aa: CASVGALGYTF

v_gene: TRBV19
d_gene: TRBD2
abundance: -
j_gene: TRBJ2-4
CDR3nt: TGTGCCAGTAGTATCGGGGCGGGAGGGCTAAACATTCAGTACTTC
CDR3aa: CASSIGAGGLNIQYF

v_gene: TRBV7-9
d_gene: -
abundance: -
j_gene: TRBJ1-1
CDR3nt: TGTGCCAGCAGCTTCGAGGATGGGACTGAAGCTTTCTTT
CDR3aa: CASSFEDGTEAFF

v_gene: TRBV18
d_gene: TRBD1
abundance: few
j_gene: TRBJ1-2
CDR3nt: TGTGCCAGCTCGTTGGACCGGGACAGCGACTATGGCTACACCTTC
CDR3aa: CASSLDRDSDYGYTF

v_gene: TRBV18
d_gene: TRBD1
abundance: -
j_gene: TRBJ2-1
CDR3nt: TGTGCCAGCTCACCCCCGGGACAGGGGGGTGAGCAGTTCTTC
CDR3aa: CASSPPGQGGEQFF

v_gene: TRBV12-3/TRBV12-4
d_gene: -
abundance: -
j_gene: TRBJ1-2
CDR3nt: TGTGCCAGCAGTTTTTGGAGGGCAGGCTACACCTTC
CDR3aa: CASSFWRAGYTF

v_gene: TRBV6-2/TRBV6-3
d_gene: TRBD1
abundance: -
j_gene: TRBJ1-2
CDR3nt: TGTGCCAGCAGTCTAGACAGGGTGCATGGCTACACCTTC
CDR3aa: CASSLDRVHGYTF

v_gene: TRBV18
d_gene: TRBD1
abundance: -
j_gene: TRBJ1-2
CDR3nt: TGTGCCAGCTCACCTAACAGGGGAGTCTATGGCTACACCTTC
CDR3aa: CASSPNRGVYGYTF

v_gene: TRBV7-2
d_gene: -
abundance: -
j_gene: TRBJ2-2
CDR3nt: TGTGCCAGCAGCTCCGGACAGCTAGAGGGCGGGGAGCTGTTTTTT
CDR3aa: CASSSGQLEGGELFF

v_gene: TRBV20-1
d_gene: TRBD2
abundance: few
j_gene: TRBJ2-3
CDR3nt: TGCAGTGCTAGTGGGCTAGCGGAAAACACAGATACGCAGTATTTT
CDR3aa: CSASGLAENTDTQYF

v_gene: TRBV9
d_gene: TRBD1
abundance: few
j_gene: TRBJ1-4
CDR3nt: TGTGCCAGCAGCTCCCGGGACAGGGATGATGAAAAACTGTTTTTT
CDR3aa: CASSSRDRDDEKLFF

v_gene: TRBV7-6
d_gene: TRBD1
abundance: -
j_gene: TRBJ2-3
CDR3nt: TGTGCCAGCAGCTTCTCCGGGACAGGGGGCGTCGATACGCAGTATTTT
CDR3aa: CASSFSGTGGVDTQYF

v_gene: TRBV19
d_gene: TRBD1
abundance: -
j_gene: TRBJ1-4
CDR3nt: TGTGCCAGTAGAGACAGGGGCCGAGGTGAAAAACTGTTTTTT
CDR3aa: CASRDRGRGEKLFF

v_gene: TRBV30
d_gene: -
abundance: -
j_gene: TRBJ1-3
CDR3nt: TGTGCCTGGAGTCCGGGAGTAAACACCATATATTTT
CDR3aa: CAWSPGVNTIYF

v_gene: TRBV7-9
d_gene: TRBD1
abundance: -
j_gene: TRBJ1-3
CDR3nt: TGTGCCAGCAGCTCGACAGGGCCGCGCTCTGGAAACACCATATATTTT
CDR3aa: CASSSTGPRSGNTIYF

v_gene: TRBV6-5
d_gene: -
abundance: -
j_gene: TRBJ1-5
CDR3nt: TGTGCCAGCAAGCGGACAGAAATCAATCAGCCCCAGCATTTT
CDR3aa: CASKRTEINQPQHF

v_gene: TRBV6-2/TRBV6-3
d_gene: TRBD1
abundance: -
j_gene: TRBJ1-6
CDR3nt: TGTGCCAGCAGTTCACGGCCAGGGGGTAATTCACCCCTCCACTTT
CDR3aa: CASSSRPGGNSPLHF

v_gene: TRBV30
d_gene: -
abundance: -
j_gene: TRBJ1-3
CDR3nt: TGTGCCTGGAGCGCCTCCGGGTACGGAAACACCATATATTTT
CDR3aa: CAWSASGYGNTIYF

v_gene: TRBV27
d_gene: -
abundance: -
j_gene: TRBJ1-1
CDR3nt: TGTGCCAGCAGAGTTATGTTGGGGGCGCAAGCTTTCTTT
CDR3aa: CASRVMLGAQAFF

v_gene: TRBV30
d_gene: -
abundance: few
j_gene: TRBJ2-3
CDR3nt: TGTGCCTGGACGGAGTCACTCACAGATACGCAGTATTTT
CDR3aa: CAWTESLTDTQYF

v_gene: TRBV3-1/TRBV3-2
d_gene: -
abundance: once
j_gene: TRBJ1-2
CDR3nt: TGTGCCAGCAGCCGCGGGACTCTTGCAGCTGGAGGCTACACCTTC
CDR3aa: CASSRGTLAAGGYTF